This T cell receptor (beta chain) comes out of a study of OX40 agonist ivuxolimab in advanced cancers. Study-wide background: Dosing consisted of intravenous ivuxolimab at 0.01 to 10 mg/kg every 2 weeks. Of the participants, 40% had some prior anti-PD-1, anti-PD-L1 or anti-CTLA-4 therapy, which was allowed. Findings and limits, study-wide: Relatively little clonal expansion, among the lowest observed, appeared in partial responders at 0.1-3.0 mg/kg.

Trimming removed 0 bases from V and 0 bases from J, with 9 bases in between. This CDR3 is 16 amino acids long. Germline V gene lookup returns CDR1 MGHDK and CDR2 SYGVNS. This clone was detected once. Its antigen remains unidentified. Data came from immunoSEQ multiplex PCR; TCRdb stores just in-frame clones and leaves some out. The table has fewer than 35,000 clones, roughly 87% seen once. The input for sequencing was CD4+ or CD8+ T cells sorted from blood, taken in a trial of the OX40 agonist ivuxolimab. The rearrangement links TRBV25-1 to TRBJ2-1; TRBD1 might be the D (6 bases). This sequence originates from an adult with an advanced solid tumor such as melanoma, head and neck, liver or kidney cancer. CDR3 coding DNA: TGTGCCAGCAGTGAATATCGAGGGGGCTCCTACAATGAGCAGTTCTTC. It translates to CASSEYRGGSYNEQFF.